The 20 T cell receptor beta chains in this list originate from one sample, sequenced in a study of blood T cell repertoires in COVID-19. Profiling relied on immunoSEQ multiplex PCR, and the TCRdb table lists in-frame clones only, not all of them. The repertoire holds over 150,000 clones, approximately 91% seen once, with approximately 5% in the top ten. Input material: peripheral blood. The source of these receptors is a man aged 18 to 35 with COVID-19, enrolled during active disease.

The chain links TRBV5-6 to TRBJ2-7, with D possibly being TRBD2 (5 bases). The V and J ends lost 2 bases and 6 bases respectively, with 15 bases between them. The V gene's germline CDR1 is SGHDT and CDR2 YYEEEE. The CDR3 is 14 amino acids. CDR3 loop: CASSFSQLGGEQYF. Written as DNA, the CDR3 is TGTGCCAGCAGCTTTTCCCAGCTCGGAGGCGAGCAGTACTTC.

On this clone itself: A junction end diverges from the germline sequence, so it may reflect a read error. This rearrangement joins TRBV7-8 to TRBJ1-4, with TRBD1 identical over 9 bases. The CDR3 loop spans 15 amino acids. Per the germline V gene, CDR1 is SGHVS and CDR2 is FQNEAQ. This chain's CDR3 is CASSSGQGTNEKLLF. For the CDR3, the DNA is TGTGCCAGCAGCTCCGGACAGGGGACGAATGAAAAACTGCTTTTT. Complete variable domain (other parts from reference TRBV7-8 and TRBJ1-4): GAGVSQSPRYKVAKRGQDVALRCDPISGHVSLFWYQQALGQGPEFLTYFQNEAQLDKSGLPSDRFFAERPEGSVSTLKIQRTQQEDSAVYLCASSSGQGTNEKLLFGSGTQLSVL.

This clone was detected only once. This chain connects TRBV11-2 to TRBJ2-2; a weak D match, TRBD1 (6 bases). This CDR3 is 17 amino acids long. The germline V and J ends were trimmed by 0 bases and 2 bases, with 13 bases remaining between them. Germline CDR1 SGHAT, CDR2 FQNNGV. CDR3 sequence (DNA): TGTGCCAGCAGCTTAGATGAGGACAGATTCAACACCGGGGAGCTGTTTTTT. Translating gives CASSLDEDRFNTGELFF.

The chain employs TRBV4-3 and TRBJ2-7, with 7 bases that match TRBD2. The CDR3 extends over 16 amino acids. The germline V gene encodes CDR1 LGHNA and CDR2 YSLEER. J was trimmed by 7 bases and V by 0 bases; bases with no gene match: 12. The CDR3 spells CASSQDRQADGGEQYF. The CDR3 DNA sequence: TGCGCCAGCAGCCAAGATCGACAAGCTGACGGGGGGGAGCAGTACTTC.

This sequence joins TRBV9 and TRBJ2-1; 11 positions agree with TRBD2. This CDR3 comprises 14 residues. Looked up from germline, CDR1 is SGDLS and CDR2 is YYNGEE. Trimming took 3 bases from V and 10 from J; bases not matched to a gene: 6. For the CDR3, the DNA is TGTGCCAGCAGCGATTCTAGCGGGAGGAGCGAGCAGTTCTTC. It codes for CASSDSSGRSEQFF.

This sequence joins TRBV28 and TRBJ1-2; D is ambiguous. Trimming left V 7 bases short and J 1 base short, with 4 bases between. The CDR3 loop spans 11 amino acids. CDR1 and CDR2 from the germline V gene are MDHEN and SYDVKM. CDR3 bases: TGTGCCAGCACAAATAACTATGGCTACACCTTC. This encodes CASTNNYGYTF.

This clone has just one count. The junction does not match germline at one end; this may be a read error. This chain connects TRBV13 to TRBJ1-4; TRBD1 agrees at 7 bases. This CDR3 is built from 14 residues. Germline CDR1 reads PRHDT; CDR2 reads FYEKMQ (reference sequence). CDR3 nucleotide sequence: TGTGCCAGCAGCTTGGGTCAGGGGGTGGAAAAACTGCTTTTT. As protein: CASSLGQGVEKLLF. Full variable domain (remainder filled in from reference TRBV13 and TRBJ1-4): AAGVIQSPRHLIKEKRETATLKCYPIPRHDTVYWYQQGPGQDPQFLISFYEKMQSDKGSIPDRFSAQQFSDYHSELNMSSLELGDSALYFCASSLGQGVEKLLFGSGTQLSVL.

The V and J genes are TRBV4-3 and TRBJ1-1, with 12 bases lining up with TRBD1. From germline, CDR1 is LGHNA and CDR2 YSLEER. V lost 4 bases to trimming and J lost 5 bases; unmatched junction nucleotides: 8. CDR3 length: 16 residues. CDR3 nucleotide sequence: TGCGCCAGCAGCCCCCGGGACAGGGGGCCCGGGACTGAAGCTTTCTTT. This gives the protein CASSPRDRGPGTEAFF.

This clone is a singleton in its sample. The chain uses TRBV5-4 and TRBJ1-2, with 7 bases aligning to TRBD1. Germline CDR1 SGHNT, CDR2 YYREEE (reference sequence). V shed 4 bases and J 4 bases; nucleotides not matched to a gene: 4. The CDR3 is 13 amino acids. The CDR3 DNA reads TGTGCCAGCAGCACGGACAGGTTCTATGGCTACACCTTC. Translating gives CASSTDRFYGYTF.

This chain uses TRBV19 with TRBJ1-3; D uncertain. CDR1 LNHDA and CDR2 SQIVND come from the germline V gene (reference sequence). The germline V and J ends were trimmed by 7 bases and 0 bases, with 13 bases remaining between them. CDR3 length: 15 amino acids. This CDR3 is CASNTGLSSGNTIYF. DNA of the CDR3: TGTGCCAGTAATACCGGGTTAAGCTCTGGAAACACCATATATTTT.

V is TRBV29-1 and J is TRBJ2-2, with unresolved D. The CDR3 is 13 amino acids. Trimming took off 6 bases at V and 0 bases at J, with 8 bases between the two ends. Germline V gene lookup returns CDR1 SQVTM and CDR2 ANQGSEA. Written as DNA, the CDR3 is TGCAGCGTCTTGCTAGCGAACACCGGGGAGCTGTTTTTT. Translating it yields CSVLLANTGELFF.

This clone was detected only once. The chain couples TRBV15 to TRBJ2-1, with TRBD2 matching over 8 bases. Germline V gene data show CDR1 as LNHNV and CDR2 as YYDKDF (reference sequence). The CDR3 covers 17 residues. V was pared by 0 bases and J by 3 bases, with 7 bases of the junction left unmatched. The DNA for the CDR3 is TGTGCCACCAGCAGAGAACTCACTAGCGGAGTCTACAATGAGCAGTTCTTC. It is translated as CATSRELTSGVYNEQFF.

V is TRBV5-8 and J is TRBJ1-1; 10 nucleotides line up with TRBD1. Trimming removed 4 bases from V and 1 base from J; junction bases left unmatched: 7. Germline-derived CDR1 and CDR2 are SGHTS and YDEGEE. This CDR3 has 16 residues. The chain's CDR3 is CASSPRQGAANTEAFF. CDR3 in DNA: TGTGCCAGCAGCCCCCGACAGGGGGCAGCGAACACTGAAGCTTTCTTT.

The chain couples TRBV6-5 to TRBJ2-7; 7 nucleotides line up with TRBD2. J gave up 2 bases and V 1 base, and 8 bases lay outside the gene matches. There are 16 residues in the CDR3. CDR1 is MNHEY and CDR2 is SVGAGI in the germline V gene. DNA of the CDR3: TGTGCCAGCAGTTACTGGGGGGGTAGTTCGACCTACGAGCAGTACTTC. Translated, it gives CASSYWGGSSTYEQYF.

The chain links TRBV4-3 to TRBJ2-7, with 9 bases that match TRBD1. V was clipped by 4 bases and J by 2 bases; unmatched bases: 3. In germline, CDR1 is LGHNA, CDR2 YSLEER. The CDR3 consists of 14 residues. CDR3 loop: CASSPGQGTYEQYF. The DNA for the CDR3 is TGCGCCAGCAGCCCCGGACAGGGGACCTACGAGCAGTACTTC.

The gene calls are TRBV9 and TRBJ2-1; 11 bases fit TRBD1. V lost 4 bases, J lost 8 bases, and 8 bases stayed unmatched. The V gene's germline CDR1 is SGDLS and CDR2 YYNGEE. The CDR3 spans 15 residues. The CDR3 DNA reads TGTGCCAGCAGCTTAGGGACAGGGGGGCCGGATGAGCAGTTCTTC. Translating it yields CASSLGTGGPDEQFF. The whole variable domain, remainder taken from reference TRBV9 and TRBJ2-1, is DSGVTQTPKHLITATGQRVTLRCSPRSGDLSVYWYQQSLDQGLQFLIQYYNGEERAKGNILERFSAQQFPDLHSELNLSSLELGDSALYFCASSLGTGGPDEQFFGPGTRLTVL.

The CDR3 DNA follows: TGTGCCATCCCCGACAGGACCAATGAGCAGTTCTTC. Translation: CAIPDRTNEQFF. The rearrangement uses TRBV2 and TRBJ2-1, with D possibly being TRBD1 (6 bases). The CDR3 loop spans 12 amino acids. V lost 10 bases and J lost 6, with 13 bases in between. Per the germline V gene, CDR1 is SNHLY and CDR2 is FYNNEI.

This clone was counted once. The chain joins TRBV12-2 to TRBJ2-1; the table names TRBD2, a call not compared with the DNA. TRBV12-2 is given as a pseudogene. The CDR3 covers 16 residues. CDR3 nucleotides: TGTGCAAGTCGCTTACAGCGGCCCTCGGGGAGCAATGAGCAGTTCTTC. It translates to CASRLQRPSGSNEQFF.

Comment on this clone: The junction departs from germline at one end; a sequencing error may be responsible. The chain employs TRBV6-2 or TRBV6-3 and TRBJ2-3, with TRBD1 matching 7 bases. There are 12 residues in the CDR3. Germline V gene sequence: CDR1 MNHEY, CDR2 SVGEGT. The CDR3 DNA reads as TGTGCCAGCAGCCGGGCCGGGACAGTAGAAGGTTTT. Residues: CASSRAGTVEGF.

V is TRBV9 and J is TRBJ2-5, with D possibly being TRBD1 (5 bases). This CDR3 comprises 14 residues. Germline values: CDR1 SGDLS, CDR2 YYNGEE. V shed 0 bases and J shed 5 bases, with 11 bases lying between them. Here the CDR3 DNA reads TGTGCCAGCAGCGTAGAGGCGAAGGGGGAGACCCAGTACTTC. This translates into CASSVEAKGETQYF.